Listed here are 31 T cell receptor beta chains from one sample, sequenced in a study of cytomegalovirus exposure and HLA in healthy donors (TCRdb year 2017). Preparation of the library involved the immunoSEQ multiplex PCR assay. For the multiplex PCR, a mixture combining 60 forward primers for TCR Vbeta segments and 13 reverse primers for TCR Jbeta segments was used. TCRdb stores this immuneACCESS table with in-frame sequences only. Part of the clones is absent; in the studies checked, under half of the shortfall reflects unresolved V genes, and no reason is known for the rest. This sample's table carries 65,000 to 95,000 clones. 1.4% to 1.5% of the sample is taken by the ten largest. Sequenced input: PBMCs. These receptors originate from a woman in her sixties or seventies in good health and CMV-seronegative.

The CDR3 sequence is CASSEIPGLDYEQYF. The DNA of the CDR3 is TGTGCCAGCAGTGAAATTCCAGGGCTGGACTACGAGCAGTACTTC. This chain uses TRBV6-1 with TRBJ2-7; tentatively, D is TRBD1 (5 bases). CDR3 length: 15 amino acids. CDR1 MNHNS and CDR2 SASEGT come from the germline V gene. V lost 2 bases to trimming and J lost 3 bases, with 14 bases between them.

V and J are TRBV4-3 and TRBJ2-2, with TRBD1 identical over 10 bases. J gave up 7 bases and V 6 bases, and 8 bases lay outside the gene matches. CDR3 length: 15 residues. Germline V gives CDR1 LGHNA, CDR2 YSLEER. The CDR3 sequence is CASRRTGGAGGELFF. CDR3 coding DNA: TGCGCCAGCAGAAGGACAGGGGGGGCGGGCGGGGAGCTGTTTTTT.

The J gene is TRBJ2-7, the V gene TRBV19, with D possibly TRBD1 on 6 matching bases. The germline V and J ends were trimmed by 5 bases and 5 bases, with 13 bases remaining between them. CDR1 and CDR2 (germline): LNHDA, SQIVND (reference sequence). This CDR3 has 13 residues. The CDR3 sequence is CASSPRTVDEQYF. The DNA of the CDR3 is TGTGCCAGTAGTCCCCGGACAGTGGACGAGCAGTACTTC.

As regards this clone: The junction departs from germline at one end; a sequencing error may be responsible. This chain links TRBV7-7 with TRBJ1-2, with D possibly being TRBD1 (6 bases). Germline lookup yields CDR1 SSHAT and CDR2 FNYEAQ (reference sequence). CDR3 length: 14 amino acids. The chain's CDR3 is CASSLIQGRYGYTF. CDR3 in DNA: TGTGCTAGCAGCTTAATTCAGGGGCGATATGGCTACACCTTC.

The chain carries TRBV19 and TRBJ2-2; TRBD2 might be the D (6 bases). Trimming removed 10 bases from V and 0 bases from J, with 15 bases in between. The CDR3 is made up of 15 amino acids. The germline gives CDR1 LNHDA, CDR2 SQIVND (reference sequence). In DNA form, the CDR3 reads TGTGCCACCCCCCTGGGCGGGGCGAACACCGGGGAGCTGTTTTTT. Its translation: CATPLGGANTGELFF.

V and J are TRBV12-5 and TRBJ1-4; D is unclear. Between the trimmed V and J ends, which lost 3 bases and 6 bases, there was a span of 26 bases. The CDR3 extends over 19 amino acids. From germline, CDR1 is LGHNT and CDR2 FRNRAP. This chain's CDR3 is CASGFNPREANRRYEKLFF. The CDR3 nucleotides read TGTGCTAGTGGTTTTAATCCCCGGGAGGCGAACCGAAGATATGAAAAACTGTTTTTT.

V usage is TRBV10-3 and J usage is TRBJ2-3; 10 bases are shared with TRBD2. The trim removed 2 bases at V and 2 bases at J, leaving 10 bases unmatched. The CDR3 is 18 amino acids. Per germline, CDR1 ENHRY and CDR2 SYGVKD. The CDR3 nucleotides are TGTGCCATCAGTGAGCCGAGTCAAGCGGGAGGGGTCACAGATACGCAGTATTTT. This translates into CAISEPSQAGGVTDTQYF.

The V call is TRBV7-3, the J call TRBJ2-5; TRBD2 matches at 8 bases. CDR3 size: 16 residues. J was trimmed by 5 bases and V by 0 bases; bases with no gene match: 8. CDR1 and CDR2 from the germline V gene are SGHTA and FQGTGA. CDR3 residues: CASSLTSGALRETQYF. CDR3 nucleotide sequence: TGTGCCAGCAGCTTAACTAGCGGGGCCCTCCGCGAGACCCAGTACTTC.

The genes are TRBV5-1 and TRBJ1-4; the D gene is possibly TRBD1 (6 bases). V lost 2 bases and J 6 bases, leaving 11 bases between the germline ends. The CDR3 is made up of 14 amino acids. Per germline, CDR1 SGHRS and CDR2 YFSETQ. CDR3 region: CASSLGQWDEKLFF. In nucleotides, the CDR3 is TGCGCCAGCAGCTTAGGACAGTGGGATGAAAAACTGTTTTTT. Combining the CDR3 with reference TRBV5-1 and TRBJ1-4 gives the whole variable domain KAGVTQTPRYLIKTRGQQVTLSCSPISGHRSVSWYQQTPGQGLQFLFEYFSETQRNKGNFPGRFSGRQFSNSRSEMNVSTLELGDSALYLCASSLGQWDEKLFFGSGTQLSVL.

The V gene is TRBV4-2, the J gene TRBJ2-7, with 7 bases identical to TRBD2. Germline values: CDR1 LGHNA, CDR2 YNFKEQ. V was pared by 1 base and J by 6 bases, with 12 bases of the junction left unmatched. This CDR3 has 16 residues. CDR3 residues: CASSQADPSGRVEQYF. The CDR3 nucleotides are TGTGCCAGCAGCCAAGCAGACCCCTCGGGGAGGGTCGAGCAGTACTTC.

The chain has TRBV27 and TRBJ2-7; TRBD2 matches 8 bases. This CDR3 region has 16 residues. The junction had 18 bases not matched to a gene; V was cut back by 5 bases and J by 9 bases. CDR1 and CDR2 from the germline V gene are MNHEY and SMNVEV (reference sequence). In nucleotides, the CDR3 is TGTGCCAGCAGTCCTCCTCCGGGACTAGGGACAACGGGGCAGTACTTC. Protein sequence: CASSPPPGLGTTGQYF.

V gene TRBV28 combines with J gene TRBJ2-7, with no clear D. V was clipped by 6 bases and J by 5 bases, with 8 bases between them. Germline values: CDR1 MDHEN, CDR2 SYDVKM. CDR3 length equals 11 residues. CDR3 loop: CASSYSNEQYF. CDR3 DNA: TGTGCCAGCAGCTATTCCAACGAGCAGTACTTC.

This rearrangement joins TRBV10-3 to TRBJ2-3; TRBD2 is a possible D gene (5 bases). In germline, CDR1 is ENHRY, CDR2 SYGVKD. This CDR3 is built from 14 residues. V shed 4 bases and J shed 2 bases, with 10 bases lying between them. CDR3 nucleotide sequence: TGTGCCATCAGTGCTCGACGGGACACAGATACGCAGTATTTT. It specifies CAISARRDTDTQYF.

The CDR3 nucleotides read TGTGCCAGCAGCTTGCTCCTAGCGGGAGGAGACGAGCAGTACTTC. Residues: CASSLLLAGGDEQYF. The chain has TRBV5-4 and TRBJ2-7, with 11 bases that match TRBD2. There are 15 residues in the CDR3. Germline-derived CDR1 and CDR2 are SGHNT and YYREEE (reference sequence). The junction had 5 bases not matched to a gene; V was cut back by 1 base and J by 5 bases.

The rearrangement links TRBV5-4 to TRBJ2-3; D not resolved. This CDR3 has 16 amino acids. V was trimmed by 0 bases and J by 0 bases, leaving 11 bases between them. Germline CDR1 reads SGHNT; CDR2 reads YYREEE (reference sequence). CDR3 loop: CASSLAVSSSTDTQYF. In nucleotides, the CDR3 is TGTGCCAGCAGCTTGGCTGTGTCCTCTAGCACAGATACGCAGTATTTT.

The rearrangement links TRBV7-2 to TRBJ2-7, with D uncertain. The CDR3 spans 12 residues. Trimming removed 5 bases from V and 9 bases from J, with 14 bases in between. Germline values: CDR1 SGHTA, CDR2 FQGNSA. The CDR3 protein is CASSPHEARQYF. CDR3 nucleotide sequence: TGTGCCAGCAGCCCCCACGAGGCTAGGCAGTACTTC.

The rearrangement uses TRBV5-1 and TRBJ2-3, with 8 positions matching TRBD2. Germline V lookup: CDR1 SGHRS, CDR2 YFSETQ. The CDR3 length is 15 residues. Trimming removed 2 bases from V and 1 base from J; junction bases left unmatched: 3. Here the CDR3 reads CASSLDSGGTDTQYF. The CDR3 DNA reads as TGCGCCAGCAGCTTAGATAGCGGGGGCACAGATACGCAGTATTTT.

This chain uses TRBV2 with TRBJ1-3; possible D gene TRBD1, 5 bases. Germline V CDR1 and CDR2: SNHLY, FYNNEI. The CDR3 sequence is 14 residues long. V was pared by 4 bases and J by 0 bases, with 7 bases between. CDR3 region: CASSAGVSGNTIYF. DNA of the CDR3: TGTGCCAGCAGTGCGGGGGTCTCTGGAAACACCATATATTTT.

The chain recombines TRBV2 with TRBJ2-3; 11 bases map to TRBD2. This CDR3 contains 14 residues. V lost 7 bases, J lost 7 bases, and 7 bases stayed unmatched. Looked up from germline, CDR1 is SNHLY and CDR2 is FYNNEI. CDR3 sequence: CASMGLAGGYTQYF. DNA for the CDR3: TGTGCCAGCATGGGCCTAGCGGGAGGATATACGCAGTATTTT. Based on the CDR3 plus reference TRBV2 and TRBJ2-3, the full variable domain is EPEVTQTPSHQVTQMGQEVILRCVPISNHLYFYWYRQILGQKVEFLVSFYNNEISEKSEIFDDQFSVERPDGSNFTLKIRSTKLEDSAMYFCASMGLAGGYTQYFGPGTRLTVL.

The chain carries TRBV6-1 and TRBJ1-5; maybe TRBD1 (5 bases). The CDR3 runs 13 residues. V was trimmed by 4 bases and J by 5 bases, leaving 9 bases between them. CDR1 is MNHNS, CDR2 SASEGT, per germline. The CDR3 sequence: CASSAGFDQPQHF. CDR3 DNA sequence: TGTGCCAGCAGTGCAGGGTTCGATCAGCCCCAGCATTTT.

J is TRBJ1-1 and V is TRBV19, with 7 bases aligning to TRBD1. Germline CDR1 reads LNHDA; CDR2 reads SQIVND (reference sequence). This CDR3 contains 15 residues. Germline trimming cut 4 bases from V and 4 bases from J; bases unmatched to any gene: 9. CDR3 sequence (DNA): TGTGCCAGTAGTACGTCCCATTACAGGGGCACTGAAGCTTTCTTT. Its translation: CASSTSHYRGTEAFF.

The chain employs TRBV19 and TRBJ2-5; tentatively, D is TRBD1 (5 bases). CDR3 length equals 15 residues. CDR1 and CDR2 from the germline V gene are LNHDA and SQIVND (reference sequence). The ends were cut back, 6 bases at V and 1 base at J, with 15 bases in the middle. The CDR3 spells CASSDKTASQETQYF. CDR3 coding DNA: TGTGCCAGTAGCGACAAGACAGCGAGCCAAGAGACCCAGTACTTC. Together with reference TRBV19 and TRBJ2-5, the CDR3 gives the full variable domain: DGGITQSPKYLFRKEGQNVTLSCEQNLNHDAMYWYRQDPGQGLRLIYYSQIVNDFQKGDIAEGYSVSREKKESFPLTVTSAQKNPTAFYLCASSDKTASQETQYFGPGTRLLVL.

The genes are TRBV30 and TRBJ2-3; tentatively, D is TRBD1 (5 bases). V was clipped by 1 base and J by 1 base, with 15 bases between them. This CDR3 region has 16 residues. Germline V gene lookup returns CDR1 GTSNPN and CDR2 SVGIG (reference sequence). The CDR3 is CAWSGRTPLRTDTQYF. CDR3 nucleotides: TGTGCCTGGAGTGGGCGGACACCCCTACGCACAGATACGCAGTATTTT.

The chain is built from TRBV27 and TRBJ1-2; TRBD1 matches at 8 bases. CDR1 is MNHEY and CDR2 is SMNVEV in the germline V gene (reference sequence). With 3 bases clipped from V and 4 bases from J, the junction kept 1 base outside the gene matches. The CDR3 totals 13 residues. Here the CDR3 DNA reads TGTGCCAGCAGTTTTGGACAGGGCTATGGCTACACCTTC. Translating it yields CASSFGQGYGYTF.

The chain has TRBV5-1 and TRBJ2-1, with TRBD2 identical over 10 bases. CDR1 is SGHRS, CDR2 YFSETQ, per germline. The CDR3 runs to 14 residues. With V trimmed by 0 bases and J by 7 bases, 1 base remained unmatched. CDR3 in DNA: TGCGCCAGCAGCTTGGCACTAGCGGGGAATGAGCAGTTCTTC. This sequence encodes CASSLALAGNEQFF. Complete variable domain (other parts from reference TRBV5-1 and TRBJ2-1): KAGVTQTPRYLIKTRGQQVTLSCSPISGHRSVSWYQQTPGQGLQFLFEYFSETQRNKGNFPGRFSGRQFSNSRSEMNVSTLELGDSALYLCASSLALAGNEQFFGPGTRLTVL.

This chain uses TRBV7-9 with TRBJ2-3; D remains ambiguous. V lost 1 base and J lost 2, with 16 bases in between. Germline V gene sequence: CDR1 SEHNR, CDR2 FQNEAQ (reference sequence). The CDR3 totals 17 residues. The CDR3 DNA reads as TGTGCCAGCAGCTTAGGTCCAAGCGTCAGATTCACAGATACGCAGTATTTT. Its protein is CASSLGPSVRFTDTQYF.

The chain couples TRBV28 to TRBJ2-2, with D tentatively TRBD2 (5 bases). Germline CDR1 reads MDHEN; CDR2 reads SYDVKM. This CDR3 contains 16 residues. Trimming took 3 bases from V and 4 from J, leaving 15 bases between them. The CDR3 DNA follows: TGTGCCAGCAGTTTCGGTGGGAGAGGTGGCACCGGGGAGCTGTTTTTT. This gives the protein CASSFGGRGGTGELFF.

The chain uses TRBV27 and TRBJ2-7; possible D gene TRBD2, 5 bases. Trimming took off 6 bases at V and 1 base at J, with 16 bases between the two ends. The CDR3 has 15 amino acids. CDR1 is MNHEY, CDR2 SMNVEV, per germline (reference sequence). The CDR3 nucleotides read TGTGCCAGCAGCCTACAGAGGGATAGATCCTACGAGCAGTACTTC. Translating it yields CASSLQRDRSYEQYF.

This chain uses TRBV25-1 with TRBJ1-5; TRBD1 matches 9 bases. The CDR3 spans 16 residues. V lost 4 bases and J lost 4; bases outside the gene matches: 8. Germline-derived CDR1 and CDR2 are MGHDK and SYGVNS. CDR3 bases: TGTGCCAGCAGTGCCTCGCTCGGGACAGGGAATCAGCCCCAGCATTTT. Its translation is CASSASLGTGNQPQHF.

The chain uses TRBV5-6 and TRBJ2-7; 10 nucleotides align to TRBD2. V lost 3 bases and J lost 2; bases outside the gene matches: 5. The CDR3 sequence is 15 residues long. The germline V gene encodes CDR1 SGHDT and CDR2 YYEEEE. DNA of the CDR3: TGTGCCAGCAGCTACGGACTAGCGGTTCCCTACGAGCAGTACTTC. It is translated as CASSYGLAVPYEQYF.

The chain employs TRBV5-1 and TRBJ1-6; 9 nucleotides agree with TRBD1. The germline CDR1 and CDR2 sequences are SGHRS and YFSETQ. The CDR3 is 15 amino acids. J was trimmed by 8 bases and V by 5 bases; bases with no gene match: 8. CDR3 in amino acids: CASRDVRTGDSPLHF. CDR3 bases: TGCGCCAGCAGGGACGTGCGGACAGGGGATTCACCCCTCCACTTT.